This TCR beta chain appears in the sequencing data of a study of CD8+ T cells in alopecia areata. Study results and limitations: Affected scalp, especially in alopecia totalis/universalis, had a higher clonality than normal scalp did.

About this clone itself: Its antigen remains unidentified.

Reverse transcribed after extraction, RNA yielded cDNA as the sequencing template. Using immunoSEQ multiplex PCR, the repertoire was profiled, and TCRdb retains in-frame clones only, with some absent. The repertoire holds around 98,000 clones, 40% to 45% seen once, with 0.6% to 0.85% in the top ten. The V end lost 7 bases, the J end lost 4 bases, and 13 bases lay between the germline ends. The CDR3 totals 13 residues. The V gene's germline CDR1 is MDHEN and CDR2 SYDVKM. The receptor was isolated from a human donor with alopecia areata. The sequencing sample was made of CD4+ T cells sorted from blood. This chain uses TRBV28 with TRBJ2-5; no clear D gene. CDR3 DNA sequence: TGTGCCAGCAATGACCCCACCCTAGAGACCCAGTACTTC. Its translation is CASNDPTLETQYF.